The clone carrying this T cell receptor beta chain was seen a handful of times. The antigen remains unidentified. Any patient presenting with uncontrolled infection, other autoimmune disease, pregnancy or lactation was left out. Diagnoses rested on clinical symptoms, serum thyroxine and TRAb, thyroid ultrasound and orbital computed tomography. RNA transcripts were the template for amplifying TCR beta CDR3 regions. The primer set for the first-round RT-PCR of the TCR CDR3 was HTBI. TCRdb reanalysed the multiplex PCR reads using MiXCR and keeps one entry per CDR3 protein. The table shows about 300,000 distinct CDR3 sequences, with less than 15% occurring only once. The data are from a study of T cells in Graves' hyperthyroidism and ophthalmopathy. Trimming took 5 bases from V and 4 from J, leaving 15 bases between them. The CDR3 loop spans 15 amino acids. Looked up from germline, CDR1 is SGHTA and CDR2 is FQGTGA.

The study's findings and limits: A median around 6 months before onset, the model predicted ophthalmopathy. Blood also contained most expanded thyroid clonotypes above 0.001.

Sequencing used blood. The sequence was collected from a woman aged 25 to 39 with Graves' hyperthyroidism that later progressed to Graves' ophthalmopathy. The chain links TRBV7-3 to TRBJ1-3; D may be TRBD1 (5 bases). DNA of the CDR3: TGTGCCAGCAGCCCCGGTTCGGGGCCCGGAAACACCATATATTTT. Protein product: CASSPGSGPGNTIYF.